This is a list of T cell receptor beta chains from one sample in a study of ipilimumab plus nivolumab after autologous stem cell transplantation. The data were produced by immunoSEQ multiplex PCR, yet TCRdb's version contains in-frame clones alone and is incomplete. The table lists tens of thousands of clones, 80% to 95% of them singletons. Here the sequenced sample was PBMCs, taken in a trial of ipilimumab plus nivolumab as post-transplant consolidation. The receptor set was obtained from a male donor with multiple myeloma. Each CDR3 is given with its conserved first and last residue. The D gene is left open where the match is weak. Clone sizes are given selectively: once, few, many, or a class where the clone is expanded.

d_call clone_size j_call v_call cdr3_nt cdr3_aa
NA once TRBJ1-1 TRBV7-9 TGTGCCAGCAGCTTGGCAGGACGCCTGAACACTGAAGCTTTCTTT CASSLAGRLNTEAFF
TRBD2 few TRBJ2-1 TRBV4-3 TGCGCCAGCAGCCAAGAAGGGTGGCGAGCGGGGGGTCCCCAGCAGTTCTTC CASSQEGWRAGGPQQFF
NA NA TRBJ1-1 TRBV19 TGTGCCAGTAGAGCAGGGATAGGAGCTTTCTTT CASRAGIGAFF
TRBD2 NA TRBJ2-5 TRBV7-2 TGTGCCAGCAGGTTCTCCCTGGGCGGGGGGTCAGAGACCCAGTACTTC CASRFSLGGGSETQYF
NA NA TRBJ2-2 TRBV5-5 TGTGCCAGCAGTCTAGGACAGACCACCGGGGAGCTGTTTTTT CASSLGQTTGELFF
NA NA TRBJ1-1 TRBV28 TGTGCCAGCAGACCGGACCCGGGGGGTGAAGCTTTCTTT CASRPDPGGEAFF
NA few TRBJ2-6 TRBV4-3 TGCGCCAGCAGCCAAGATAGTTCGGGCTCCGGGGCCAACGTCCTGACTTTC CASSQDSSGSGANVLTF
TRBD2 NA TRBJ2-1 TRBV7-9 TGTGCCAGCAGCAGATCTAGCGGGAGGGGCTACAATGAGCAGTTCTTC CASSRSSGRGYNEQFF
NA once TRBJ2-3 TRBV6-5 TGTGCCAGCAGAAGAGGGGCAGATACGCAGTATTTT CASRRGADTQYF
TRBD1 NA TRBJ1-5 TRBV15 TGTGCCACCAGCAGGTCCGGGACAGGTAGACCCCAGCATTTT CATSRSGTGRPQHF
TRBD1 NA TRBJ2-7 TRBV5-1 TGCGCCAGCAGCCCGTACGGGGACAGTTTCCTCAACGAGCAGTACTTC CASSPYGDSFLNEQYF
NA NA TRBJ2-7 TRBV7-2 TGTGCCAGCAGCGCAGGTGTCCCCTACGAGCAGTACTTC CASSAGVPYEQYF
NA NA TRBJ1-3 TRBV27 TGTGCCAGCAGTACTCAGGGATCCTCTGGAAACACCATATATTTT CASSTQGSSGNTIYF
NA once TRBJ1-6 TRBV5-1 TGCGCCAGCAGCGTCACAGGGATCTCCCCCAATTCACCCCTCCACTTT CASSVTGISPNSPLHF
NA NA TRBJ1-1 TRBV7-3 TGTGCCAGCAGCTTAGGGGGAATCACTGAAGCTTTCTTT CASSLGGITEAFF
TRBD2 NA TRBJ2-7 TRBV4-3 TGCGCCAGCAGCCCTAATCCGGGACTACTCTACGAGCAGTACTTC CASSPNPGLLYEQYF
TRBD1 NA TRBJ1-4 TRBV2 TGTGCCAGCAGTGGGGGGGACAGGGGGCGACTGTTTTTT CASSGGDRGRLFF
NA NA TRBJ1-1 TRBV4-3 TGCGCCAGTAGCATAGACCGGAGAAACACTGAAGCTTTCTTT CASSIDRRNTEAFF
NA NA TRBJ2-5 TRBV14 TGTGCCAGCAGCCAAGCTACAGGACCCCAAGAGACCCAGTACTTC CASSQATGPQETQYF
TRBD2 NA TRBJ2-2 TRBV4-3 TGCGCCAGCAGCCAACGACTAGCGGGAGGGCCGTTGACCGGGGAGCTGTTTTTT CASSQRLAGGPLTGELFF
TRBD2 NA TRBJ2-3 TRBV7-2 TGTGCCAGCAGCCCTCTCCTAGCGGGGGGAGATACGCAGTATTTT CASSPLLAGGDTQYF
TRBD1 NA TRBJ2-7 TRBV7-6 TGTGCCAGCAGCCCGGCCCCGCCCGGGACAGGGGAAGAGAACGAGCAGTACTTC CASSPAPPGTGEENEQYF
NA NA TRBJ2-1 TRBV4-3 TGCGCCAGCAGCCAAGATCTTGTGACAGCTGCCTACAATGAGCAGTTCTTC CASSQDLVTAAYNEQFF
NA NA TRBJ2-1 TRBV10-1 TGCGCCTATACGCGCCTGAGCTCCTACAATGAGCAGTTCTTC CAYTRLSSYNEQFF